This entry lists 32 T cell receptor beta chains sequenced from one sample in a study of blood T cell repertoires in COVID-19. Sequencing used immunoSEQ multiplex PCR; TCRdb keeps in-frame clones, though not all of them. Of about 260,000 clones in the sample, over 75% are singletons; the top ten hold roughly a tenth. Sequencing input: peripheral blood. Receptors originate from a woman aged 70 to 79 with COVID-19, enrolled during active disease.

The chain couples TRBV6-5 to TRBJ2-7; D is possibly TRBD2 (5 bases). The CDR3 loop spans 15 amino acids. The germline V gene encodes CDR1 MNHEY and CDR2 SVGAGI. Trimming shortened V by 1 base and J by 5 bases, and 15 bases separated the two germline ends. CDR3 DNA sequence: TGTGCCAGCAGTTACTACGGGTCGGGAAAGGACGAGCAGTACTTC. Translating it yields CASSYYGSGKDEQYF.

This chain joins TRBV3-1 (or the pseudogene TRBV3-2) and TRBJ1-5, with 10 bases fitting TRBD1. J gave up 5 bases and V 4 bases, and 14 bases lay outside the gene matches. CDR1 LGHDT and CDR2 YNNKEL come from the germline V gene (reference sequence). This CDR3 region has 18 residues. CDR3 region: CASSPGWSGTGDHQPQHF. CDR3 nucleotide sequence: TGTGCCAGCAGCCCTGGCTGGTCAGGGACAGGGGATCATCAGCCCCAGCATTTT.

J is TRBJ1-1 and V is TRBV30; 9 bases align to TRBD1. This CDR3 contains 14 residues. After removal of 4 bases from V and 2 bases from J, the junction contained 5 bases not matched to a gene. CDR1 GTSNPN and CDR2 SVGIG come from the germline V gene (reference sequence). The CDR3 DNA follows: TGTGCCTGGATCACAGGGGGCCTTAACACTGAAGCTTTCTTT. It codes for CAWITGGLNTEAFF. Variable domain in full (rest from reference TRBV30 and TRBJ1-1): SQTIHQWPATLVQPVGSPLSLECTVEGTSNPNLYWYRQAAGRGLQLLFYSVGIGQISSEVPQNLSASRPQDRQFILSSKKLLLSDSGFYLCAWITGGLNTEAFFGQGTRLTVV.

This clone was found once. The chain employs TRBV27 and TRBJ2-7; a weak D match, TRBD2 (6 bases). Trimming removed 5 bases from V and 7 bases from J, with 18 bases in between. Germline CDR1 reads MNHEY; CDR2 reads SMNVEV (reference sequence). The CDR3 is 14 residues long. CDR3 sequence reads: CASSPDYGPREQYF. In nucleotides, the CDR3 is TGTGCCAGCAGTCCGGACTACGGCCCTCGTGAGCAGTACTTC.

The CDR3 coding sequence is TGTGCCAGCAGTTACTCGTTGGGCGTCCCCCAGAACACTGAAGCTTTCTTT. Amino acid sequence: CASSYSLGVPQNTEAFF. The rearrangement uses TRBV6-2 or TRBV6-3 and TRBJ1-1, with unresolved D. Between the trimmed V and J ends, which lost 0 bases and 1 base, there was a span of 15 bases. CDR3 length: 17 amino acids. Germline V gene data show CDR1 as MNHEY and CDR2 as SVGEGT.

This chain connects TRBV27 to TRBJ2-3, with D possibly being TRBD1 (6 bases). Between the trimmed V and J ends, which lost 0 bases and 5 bases, there was a span of 9 bases. The CDR3 is 14 residues long. Germline CDR1 and CDR2: MNHEY and SMNVEV (reference sequence). The CDR3 bases are TGTGCCAGCAGTTTATCAGGGGGTGTAGATACGCAGTATTTT. Its translation is CASSLSGGVDTQYF.

The chain joins TRBV7-2 to TRBJ2-7; tentative D call: TRBD1 (6 bases). The CDR3 is made up of 14 amino acids. Germline V lookup: CDR1 SGHTA, CDR2 FQGNSA. Trimming removed 8 bases from V and 2 bases from J, with 16 bases in between. CDR3 sequence reads: CASAAGTNAYEQYF. As DNA, the CDR3 is TGTGCCAGCGCCGCCGGGACAAATGCCTACGAGCAGTACTTC.

Written as DNA, the CDR3 is TGTGCCAACCCCCAGTTGGGGGGTCACCTGAACTATGGCTACACCTTC. As protein: CANPQLGGHLNYGYTF. V usage is TRBV5-4 and J usage is TRBJ1-2, with D possibly being TRBD1 (5 bases). Per the germline V gene, CDR1 is SGHNT and CDR2 is YYREEE (reference sequence). V was shortened by 9 bases and J by 2 bases, with 23 bases between the two germline ends. This CDR3 is built from 16 residues.

This chain links TRBV28 with TRBJ1-3, with no clear D. The germline gives CDR1 MDHEN, CDR2 SYDVKM. With 1 base removed from V and 4 bases from J, the gap between germline ends came to 11 bases. The CDR3 is 15 amino acids. Here the CDR3 reads CASSLSRLYGNTIYF. CDR3 in DNA: TGTGCCAGCAGTTTATCCAGGTTGTACGGAAACACCATATATTTT.

The chain combines TRBV11-2 with TRBJ2-1; 12 nucleotides align to TRBD2. V trimming: 2 bases; J trimming: 6 bases; junction bases outside the gene matches: 14. This CDR3 is 19 amino acids long. The germline CDR1 and CDR2 sequences are SGHAT and FQNNGV. This chain's CDR3 is CASSLTPLAGGVRGNEQFF. CDR3 coding DNA: TGTGCCAGCAGCTTAACCCCTCTAGCGGGAGGGGTGCGGGGCAATGAGCAGTTCTTC.

This clone was recorded once. The rearrangement uses TRBV15 and TRBJ2-1; D is ambiguous. The CDR3 contains 15 residues. V shed 1 base and J shed 0 bases, with 7 bases lying between them. Looked up from germline, CDR1 is LNHNV and CDR2 is YYDKDF (reference sequence). DNA for the CDR3: TGTGCCACCAGCAGAGCCCTGAGCTCCTACAATGAGCAGTTCTTC. This codes for CATSRALSSYNEQFF. Filled out from reference TRBV15 and TRBJ2-1, the complete variable domain reads DAMVIQNPRYQVTQFGKPVTLSCSQTLNHNVMYWYQQKSSQAPKLLFHYYDKDFNNEADTPDNFQSRRPNTSFCFLDIRSPGLGDTAMYLCATSRALSSYNEQFFGPGTRLTVL.

The chain links TRBV19 to TRBJ2-5; possibly TRBD1 for D (5 bases). The CDR3 contains 13 residues. The V end lost 5 bases, the J end lost 5 bases, and 12 bases lay between the germline ends. The germline CDR1 and CDR2 sequences are LNHDA and SQIVND (reference sequence). The CDR3 reads CASSLRGSETQYF. CDR3 DNA sequence: TGTGCCAGTAGTCTAAGGGGAAGCGAGACCCAGTACTTC. Using reference TRBV19 and TRBJ2-5 for the parts outside the CDR3, the full variable domain is DGGITQSPKYLFRKEGQNVTLSCEQNLNHDAMYWYRQDPGQGLRLIYYSQIVNDFQKGDIAEGYSVSREKKESFPLTVTSAQKNPTAFYLCASSLRGSETQYFGPGTRLLVL.

This chain links TRBV9 with TRBJ2-3; 7 positions agree with TRBD1. J lost 0 bases, V lost 2 bases, and 3 bases had no gene match. Germline values: CDR1 SGDLS, CDR2 YYNGEE. The CDR3 is made up of 15 amino acids. The DNA for the CDR3 is TGTGCCAGCAGCGTCACAGGGGCCAGCACAGATACGCAGTATTTT. This sequence encodes CASSVTGASTDTQYF.

This clone came up once. The rearrangement links TRBV7-6 to TRBJ1-4; tentative D call: TRBD1 (6 bases). CDR1 is SGHVS, CDR2 FNYEAQ, per germline. V gave up 2 bases and J gave up 7 bases, with 14 bases separating them. The CDR3 spans 15 residues. CDR3 sequence reads: CASSLMEQGGEKLFF. CDR3 in DNA: TGTGCCAGCAGCTTAATGGAACAGGGCGGTGAAAAACTGTTTTTT.

This clone was found once. V and J are TRBV24-1 and TRBJ2-2, with TRBD2 matching 8 bases. CDR3 length: 17 residues. The junction had 9 bases not matched to a gene; V was cut back by 1 base and J by 6 bases. Germline CDR1 and CDR2: KGHDR and SFDVKD. The CDR3 sequence is CATSDFGLAVGSGELFF. Written as DNA, the CDR3 is TGTGCCACCAGTGATTTCGGACTAGCAGTCGGTTCCGGGGAGCTGTTTTTT.

The chain is built from TRBV4-3 and TRBJ2-1; TRBD1 matches at 9 bases. This CDR3 has 16 amino acids. Germline V CDR1 and CDR2: LGHNA, YSLEER. The trim removed 0 bases at V and 8 bases at J, leaving 8 bases unmatched. The CDR3: CASSQDRRQGGDEQFF. The CDR3 nucleotides read TGCGCCAGCAGCCAAGATCGGAGACAGGGGGGCGATGAGCAGTTCTTC.

The chain links TRBV7-8 to TRBJ1-4; D may be TRBD1 (6 bases). V shed 2 bases and J shed 0 bases, with 10 bases lying between them. The CDR3 consists of 16 residues. Germline loops: CDR1 SGHVS, CDR2 FQNEAQ. DNA of the CDR3: TGTGCCAGCAGCTTACAGGGGCGCACAACTAATGAAAAACTGTTTTTT. Its translation: CASSLQGRTTNEKLFF.

The chain carries TRBV6-1 and TRBJ2-7, with TRBD1 matching 7 bases. The CDR3 has 15 amino acids. Germline V gene lookup returns CDR1 MNHNS and CDR2 SASEGT. J gave up 1 base and V 2 bases, and 5 bases lay outside the gene matches. Written as DNA, the CDR3 is TGTGCCAGCAGTGAAAGGACAGGCCATTCCTACGAGCAGTACTTC. Translating it yields CASSERTGHSYEQYF.

V and J are TRBV4-1 and TRBJ1-1; D gene ambiguous. Germline V gives CDR1 MGHRA, CDR2 YSYEKL. The CDR3 has 16 residues. V was cut by 2 bases and J by 1 base, with 14 bases left in between. CDR3 sequence: CASSQWRIGRNTEAFF. The CDR3 DNA reads as TGCGCCAGCAGCCAATGGAGGATAGGGAGGAACACTGAAGCTTTCTTT.

The V gene is TRBV19, the J gene TRBJ1-6; D might be TRBD1 (5 bases). The germline CDR1 and CDR2 sequences are LNHDA and SQIVND (reference sequence). V was cut by 5 bases and J by 5 bases, with 13 bases left in between. This CDR3 is built from 15 residues. The DNA for the CDR3 is TGTGCCAGTAGTTCGCTGACAGTAGATAATTCACCCCTCCACTTT. This encodes CASSSLTVDNSPLHF.

The chain recombines TRBV19 with TRBJ1-5; 7 positions match TRBD1. Germline CDR1 reads LNHDA; CDR2 reads SQIVND (reference sequence). After removal of 7 bases from V and 0 bases from J, the junction contained 9 bases not matched to a gene. This CDR3 is 16 amino acids long. This CDR3 reads CASTQTGRDSNQPQHF. In DNA, the CDR3 is TGTGCCAGTACCCAGACAGGGCGGGATAGCAATCAGCCCCAGCATTTT.

The CDR3 DNA is TGTGCCAGCAGTGAAGCGATCGGGAATCAGCCCCAGCATTTT. Translating gives CASSEAIGNQPQHF. The chain is built from TRBV2 and TRBJ1-5; no clear D. CDR3 length: 14 amino acids. Trimming shortened V by 0 bases and J by 4 bases, and 7 bases separated the two germline ends. CDR1 is SNHLY, CDR2 FYNNEI, per germline.

This sequence joins TRBV18 and TRBJ2-5; weak D call: TRBD2 (6 bases). The V end lost 3 bases, the J end lost 5 bases, and 16 bases lay between the germline ends. The CDR3 sequence is 15 residues long. Germline loops: CDR1 KGHSH, CDR2 LQKENI. The CDR3 DNA follows: TGTGCCAGCTCACCCGGGACTCCCGAAGGGGAGACCCAGTACTTC. Translated: CASSPGTPEGETQYF.

The V and J genes are TRBV27 and TRBJ2-7, with a weak D call TRBD2 (5 bases). Between the trimmed V and J ends, which lost 0 bases and 6 bases, there was a span of 18 bases. The germline V gene encodes CDR1 MNHEY and CDR2 SMNVEV (reference sequence). The CDR3 loop spans 16 amino acids. The CDR3 bases are TGTGCCAGCAGTTTATCTTTCCGGGGAGCCCCCTCCGAGCAGTACTTC. It codes for CASSLSFRGAPSEQYF.

The chain is built from TRBV19 and TRBJ2-3; TRBD1 might be the D (6 bases). Germline V CDR1 and CDR2: LNHDA, SQIVND (reference sequence). This CDR3 is built from 13 residues. Trimming took off 6 bases at V and 4 bases at J, with 11 bases between the two ends. The CDR3 DNA sequence: TGTGCCAGTAGCCCACAGGGACCAGATACGCAGTATTTT. Translated: CASSPQGPDTQYF.

This chain connects TRBV7-9 to TRBJ1-1, with 7 bases that match TRBD1. This CDR3 has 13 amino acids. V gave up 7 bases and J gave up 3 bases; unmatched junction bases: 5. From germline, CDR1 is SEHNR and CDR2 FQNEAQ (reference sequence). The CDR3 region is CASINDRDTEAFF. The CDR3 nucleotides read TGTGCCAGCATTAACGACAGGGACACTGAAGCTTTCTTT.

The chain combines TRBV4-3 with TRBJ2-2, with 8 bases lining up with TRBD1. After removal of 2 bases from V and 4 bases from J, the junction contained 3 bases not matched to a gene. The CDR3 runs 15 residues. Germline V gene sequence: CDR1 LGHNA, CDR2 YSLEER. CDR3 sequence: CASSQLTGGTGELFF. The DNA for the CDR3 is TGCGCCAGCAGCCAACTCACAGGGGGCACCGGGGAGCTGTTTTTT.

DNA of the CDR3: TGTGCCAGCAGCTTAGGGGCAGTCGGCTATGGCTACACCTTC. Its translation: CASSLGAVGYGYTF. The chain carries TRBV7-2 and TRBJ1-2; D is unresolved. V dropped 1 base and J dropped 4 bases, with 10 bases sitting between them. From germline, CDR1 is SGHTA and CDR2 FQGNSA. This CDR3 is 14 amino acids long.

This rearrangement joins TRBV7-6 to TRBJ2-5; 11 nucleotides agree with TRBD1. The V gene's germline CDR1 is SGHVS and CDR2 FNYEAQ. Trimming cost V 4 bases and J 2 bases; bases outside gene matches: 3. The CDR3 covers 15 residues. The CDR3 nucleotides are TGTGCCAGCAGCTCGGGACAGGGGGTACAAGAGACCCAGTACTTC. Residues: CASSSGQGVQETQYF.

The V and J genes are TRBV4-1 and TRBJ1-2; TRBD1 matches at 8 bases. Unmatched junction bases numbered 6, after V lost 0 bases and J lost 3 bases. The germline gives CDR1 MGHRA, CDR2 YSYEKL. CDR3 length equals 16 residues. CDR3 nucleotide sequence: TGCGCCAGCAGCCAAGAAGCGAGACAGGGGCACTATGGCTACACCTTC. Protein: CASSQEARQGHYGYTF.

This sequence joins TRBV7-8 and TRBJ2-7, with 10 bases aligning to TRBD2. The CDR3 runs to 15 residues. The V gene's germline CDR1 is SGHVS and CDR2 FQNEAQ. V was clipped by 5 bases and J by 1 base; unmatched bases: 5. In DNA, the CDR3 is TGTGCCAGCAGCCCGAAAGCGGGAGGGTCCTACGAGCAGTACTTC. Encoded protein: CASSPKAGGSYEQYF. Supplemented by reference TRBV7-8 and TRBJ2-7, the full variable domain reads GAGVSQSPRYKVAKRGQDVALRCDPISGHVSLFWYQQALGQGPEFLTYFQNEAQLDKSGLPSDRFFAERPEGSVSTLKIQRTQQEDSAVYLCASSPKAGGSYEQYFGPGTRLTVT.

The gene calls are TRBV19 and TRBJ2-1, with 9 nucleotides matching TRBD1. The germline V gene encodes CDR1 LNHDA and CDR2 SQIVND (reference sequence). The CDR3 runs to 16 residues. J gave up 4 bases and V 3 bases, and 7 bases lay outside the gene matches. Here the CDR3 reads CASSISGTGNYNEQFF. CDR3 DNA: TGTGCCAGTAGTATCAGCGGGACAGGGAATTACAATGAGCAGTTCTTC.